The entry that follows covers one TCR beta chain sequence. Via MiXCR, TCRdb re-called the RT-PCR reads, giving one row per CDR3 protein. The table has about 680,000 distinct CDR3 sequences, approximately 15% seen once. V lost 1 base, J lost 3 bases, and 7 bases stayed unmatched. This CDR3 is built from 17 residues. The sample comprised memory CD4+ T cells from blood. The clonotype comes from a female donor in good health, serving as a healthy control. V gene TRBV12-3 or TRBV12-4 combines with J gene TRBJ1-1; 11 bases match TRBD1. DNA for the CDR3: TGTGCCAGCAGTTTAGGGACAGGGGGCGGAAGGGACACTGAAGCTTTCTTT. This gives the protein CASSLGTGGGRDTEAFF.